This T cell receptor (beta chain) was obtained from a study of T cells in Graves' hyperthyroidism and ophthalmopathy. This clonotype was seen more than once but under ten times. Amplified regions were TCR beta CDR3 sequences from RNA transcripts. TCR CDR3 regions were first amplified by RT-PCR with HTBI primers. TCRdb fed the multiplex PCR reads into MiXCR, producing one record per CDR3 protein. The sample shows more than 500,000 distinct CDR3 sequences, around 15% of them seen only once. Germline CDR1 reads DFQATT; CDR2 reads SNEGSKA (reference sequence). The CDR3 runs to 14 residues. The V and J ends lost 2 bases and 7 bases, in that order; junction bases with no gene match: 3.

This clonotype originated in a woman in her thirties with Graves' hyperthyroidism. The material sequenced was blood. The chain recombines TRBV20-1 with TRBJ2-1, with 12 bases identical to TRBD2. The CDR3 DNA is TGCAGTGCTAGAAGGGGACTAGCGGGTAATGAGCAGTTCTTC. The encoded protein is CSARRGLAGNEQFF.